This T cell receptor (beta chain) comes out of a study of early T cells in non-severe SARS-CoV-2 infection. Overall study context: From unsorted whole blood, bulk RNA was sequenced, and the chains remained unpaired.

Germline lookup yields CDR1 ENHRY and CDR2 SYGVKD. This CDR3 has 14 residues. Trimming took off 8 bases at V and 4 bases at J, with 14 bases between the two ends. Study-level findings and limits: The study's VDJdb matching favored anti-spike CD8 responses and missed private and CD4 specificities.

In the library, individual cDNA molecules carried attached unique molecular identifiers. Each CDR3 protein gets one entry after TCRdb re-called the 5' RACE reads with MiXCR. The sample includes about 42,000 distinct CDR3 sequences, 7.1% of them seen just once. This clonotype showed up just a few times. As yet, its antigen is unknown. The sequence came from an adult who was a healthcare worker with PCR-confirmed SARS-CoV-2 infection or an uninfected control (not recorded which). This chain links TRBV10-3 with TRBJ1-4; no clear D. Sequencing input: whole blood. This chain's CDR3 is CAIGVENSNEKLFF. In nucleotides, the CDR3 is TGTGCCATCGGAGTCGAGAACAGTAATGAAAAACTGTTTTTT.